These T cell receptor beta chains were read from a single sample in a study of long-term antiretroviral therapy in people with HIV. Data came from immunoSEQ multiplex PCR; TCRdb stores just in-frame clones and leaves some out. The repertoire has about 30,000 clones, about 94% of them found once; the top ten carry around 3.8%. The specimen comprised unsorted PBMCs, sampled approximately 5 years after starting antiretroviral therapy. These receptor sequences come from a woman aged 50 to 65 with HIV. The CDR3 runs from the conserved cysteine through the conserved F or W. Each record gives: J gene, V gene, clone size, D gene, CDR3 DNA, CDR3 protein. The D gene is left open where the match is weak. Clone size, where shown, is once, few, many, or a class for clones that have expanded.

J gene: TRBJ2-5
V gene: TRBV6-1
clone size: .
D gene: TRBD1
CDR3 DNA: TGTGCCAGCAGTCGGGACAGCCAAGAGACCCAGTACTTC
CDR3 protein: CASSRDSQETQYF

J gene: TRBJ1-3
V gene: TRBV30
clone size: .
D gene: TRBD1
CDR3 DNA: TGTGCCTGGAGTTCCCCGACAGGGTTTGGAAACACCATATATTTT
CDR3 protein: CAWSSPTGFGNTIYF

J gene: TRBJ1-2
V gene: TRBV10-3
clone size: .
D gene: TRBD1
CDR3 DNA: TGTGCCATCAGTGACAGGACAGGGGAGTATGGCTACACCTTC
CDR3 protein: CAISDRTGEYGYTF

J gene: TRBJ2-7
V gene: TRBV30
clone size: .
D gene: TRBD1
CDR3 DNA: TGTGCCTGGAGTGGGACAGGGGGCCGCGAGCAGTACTTC
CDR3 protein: CAWSGTGGREQYF

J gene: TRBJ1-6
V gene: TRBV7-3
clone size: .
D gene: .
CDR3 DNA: TGTGCCAGCAGCCGCCAAGGGAATTCACCCCTCCACTTT
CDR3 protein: CASSRQGNSPLHF

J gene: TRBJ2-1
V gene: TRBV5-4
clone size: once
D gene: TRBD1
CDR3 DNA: TGTGCCAGCAGCTTGGGCTTGGGGACAGGGTGGATAGGTGAGCAGTTCTTC
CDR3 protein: CASSLGLGTGWIGEQFF

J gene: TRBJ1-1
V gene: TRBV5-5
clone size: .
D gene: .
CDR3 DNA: TGTGCCAGCAGCTTGGTCCGGGGGACGATGGACACTGAAGCTTTCTTT
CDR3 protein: CASSLVRGTMDTEAFF

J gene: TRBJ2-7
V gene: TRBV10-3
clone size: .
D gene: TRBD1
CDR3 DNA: TGTGCCATCAGCCGACAGGGAGCCTACGAGCAGTACTTC
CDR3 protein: CAISRQGAYEQYF

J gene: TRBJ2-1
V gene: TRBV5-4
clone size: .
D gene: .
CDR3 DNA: TGTGCCAGCAGCCTTCTGACCCGTGGCAATGAGCAGTTCTTC
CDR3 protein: CASSLLTRGNEQFF

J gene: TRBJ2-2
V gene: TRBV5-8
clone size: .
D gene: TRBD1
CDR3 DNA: TGTGCCAGCAGCCCTCGGGGGACAGGGGCCGCGAACACCGGGGAGCTGTTTTTT
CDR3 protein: CASSPRGTGAANTGELFF